Shown below are 5 T cell receptor beta chains from a single sample sequenced in a study of blood T cell repertoires in COVID-19. The table came from immunoSEQ multiplex PCR; TCRdb's copy has only in-frame clones and leaves some out. The sample lists tens of thousands of clones; 80% to 90% were seen once. The source material was peripheral blood. The receptors were gathered from a woman of 80 years or more with acute or convalescent COVID-19.

This clone has just a few counts. The V call is TRBV6-5, the J call TRBJ1-2; the D gene is possibly TRBD1 (6 bases). CDR1 is MNHEY and CDR2 is SVGAGI in the germline V gene. V shed 6 bases and J shed 7 bases, with 21 bases lying between them. The CDR3 loop spans 15 amino acids. The CDR3 DNA reads TGTGCCAGCAGACAGAAAACAGGGCATGCCGCTGGCTACACCTTC. This translates into CASRQKTGHAAGYTF.

This rearrangement joins TRBV6-1 to TRBJ1-5; tentatively, D is TRBD1 (6 bases). Deletions cut 3 bases from V and 0 bases from J, with 12 bases between. CDR1 and CDR2 from the germline V gene are MNHNS and SASEGT. The length of the CDR3 is 16 residues. The CDR3 DNA reads as TGTGCCAGCAGTGATCAGGGGCCGTATAGCAATCAGCCCCAGCATTTT. Amino acids: CASSDQGPYSNQPQHF.

This clone was detected once. The chain has TRBV18 and TRBJ1-1, with D tentatively TRBD1 (6 bases). Trimming removed 2 bases from V and 1 base from J, with 11 bases in between. The CDR3 is 15 residues long. The germline V gene encodes CDR1 KGHSH and CDR2 LQKENI. This CDR3 is CASSPAGAGNTEAFF. In DNA form, the CDR3 reads TGTGCCAGCTCACCAGCAGGGGCGGGGAACACTGAAGCTTTCTTT.

This rearrangement joins TRBV2 to TRBJ1-2; possibly TRBD1 for D (5 bases). Trimming took off 7 bases at V and 4 bases at J, with 16 bases between the two ends. Looked up from germline, CDR1 is SNHLY and CDR2 is FYNNEI. The CDR3 is 14 residues long. The chain's CDR3 is CASTILGGGYGYTF. CDR3 bases: TGTGCCAGCACCATTTTGGGGGGTGGCTATGGCTACACCTTC.

The rearrangement joins TRBV6-5 to TRBJ1-4, with D unclear. The CDR3 has 15 residues. Per germline, CDR1 MNHEY and CDR2 SVGAGI. The ends were cut back, 0 bases at V and 2 bases at J, with 7 bases in the middle. CDR3 protein: CASSYSTGTNEKLFF. The CDR3 coding sequence is TGTGCCAGCAGTTACTCGACCGGGACTAATGAAAAACTGTTTTTT.